The sequence of this TCR beta chain was determined in a study of T cells after yellow fever vaccination (dated by TCRdb to the late 2010s). Describing the broader study: The SMART-Seq v4 Ultra Low Input RNA kit was used to prepare libraries from fractions with low cell numbers. Two healthy male donors made up the cohort, one aged 18 to 29 years and the other aged 30 to 39 years. To follow T-cell clones before and after primary and booster YFV17D yellow fever vaccination, bulk TCR alpha and beta repertoires were sequenced over time. Bulk PBMC replicates and cell subsets were isolated from blood drawn at multiple timepoints before and after both primary and secondary immunization. General findings and caveats noted by the study authors: The secondary T-cell response was weaker than the primary response but faster, peaking on day 5 instead of day 15. A small share of clonotypes occurred in both CD4 and CD8 compartments, likely arising from convergent recombination. Because abundant contaminating clonotypes from the bulk population could be contained in FACS-sorted repertoires, computational filtering was required. After the booster, most clones that had expanded after primary vaccination were detected again (around 97% of CD4 and around nine tenths of CD8), suggesting broad maintenance of memory. The study included only a couple of donors, which limits how far the findings can be generalized.

Synthesis of TCR cDNA relied on 5'RACE template switching, a step that introduced a universal primer site along with unique molecular identifiers. cDNA synthesis was primed from both the TCR alpha and TCR beta constant segments. Two PCR steps were used to amplify libraries, with sample barcodes and sequencing adapters being added in the second step. Sequencing of the libraries was done on either Illumina HiSeq 2500 (2x100 bp) or NovaSeq (2x150 bp). Processing in the source paper ran as follows. MIGEC was used to demultiplex reads and collapse the reads into UMI consensus sequences, and MiXCR was used for V(D)J alignment. Vaccine-responding clonotypes were defined with edgeR using replicate PBMC samples, requiring FDR below 0.01 and a log2 fold change above 5 up to day 15. Each bulk clonotype was labeled CD4 or CD8 based on which sequenced repertoire, CD4 or CD8, contained the clonotype at higher abundance. TCRdb passed the public sequencing reads through fastp at Q25 and MiXCR, retaining productive beta sequences. Duplicate CDR3 protein sequences are folded into a single record with the most common DNA and genes. TCRdb, not the authors, supplied the V and J calls. The table for this sample lists a few hundred thousand distinct CDR3 sequences; around a sixth of them were counted only once. The ten biggest clones cover 17% of the sample.

In the case of this clonotype: The clone's antigen remains unknown. Within one base of it there is no much larger clone, and no base qualities were kept.

Taken with the paper, the label for treatment or condition translates to: live attenuated yellow fever vaccine strain. At every blood-draw timepoint, two biological replicates of bulk PBMCs were collected. A standard Ficoll-Paque protocol was used to isolate PBMCs from peripheral blood. TriZol was used to extract RNA from bulk PBMCs, CD4 and CD8 fractions, and dextramer-positive and dextramer-negative fractions. As encoded in the germline V gene, CDR1 is MNHNS while CDR2 is SASEGT. Inclusive of the bounding cysteine and phenylalanine, the CDR3 is 14 residues long. Only CDR3 DNA remains: 42 bases, in frame from the first base. The junction shows trimming of 7 bases on V and 10 bases on J, and the gene matches do not reach 12 bases of it.

The sample here was PBMCs, taken 4 to 6 days after the first yellow fever vaccination. The TCR was taken from a man in his late teens or twenties who received the YFV17D yellow fever vaccine. Recombination connected TRBV6-1 to TRBJ2-1, with TRBD2 identical over 8 junction bases. Here the CDR3 is given as CASNPTGGAGEQFF. The bases read TGTGCCAGCAACCCGACGGGGGGGGCTGGGGAGCAGTTCTTC.